The 25 T cell receptor beta chains reported below all come from one sample, sequenced in a study of T cell responses to AZD1222 COVID-19 vaccine. Method: immunoSEQ multiplex PCR; TCRdb's copy keeps in-frame clones and lacks some. The data contain more than 90,000 clones, roughly 86% of them singletons. The starting material was peripheral blood, obtained 28 days after the second AZD1222 dose. These receptors were taken from an adult who received the AZD1222 COVID-19 vaccine.

V usage is TRBV5-1 and J usage is TRBJ2-5; 14 bases agree with TRBD2. V lost 4 bases, J lost 5 bases, and 7 bases stayed unmatched. Germline CDR1 reads SGHRS; CDR2 reads YFSETQ. CDR3 length: 16 residues. The CDR3 region is CASSPGLAGAGETQYF. The CDR3 DNA follows: TGCGCCAGCAGCCCGGGACTAGCGGGAGCAGGGGAGACCCAGTACTTC.

This CDR3 reads CASSVYEFDGYGYTF. CDR3 DNA sequence: TGTGCCAGCAGCGTCTACGAGTTTGATGGCTATGGCTACACCTTC. This chain joins TRBV9 and TRBJ1-2; unclear D gene. This CDR3 contains 15 residues. Trimming pared 2 bases from V and 4 bases from J, leaving 15 bases between. The germline gives CDR1 SGDLS, CDR2 YYNGEE.

The J gene is TRBJ2-2, the V gene TRBV4-1, with D perhaps matching TRBD2 (5 bases). This CDR3 contains 15 residues. CDR1 MGHRA and CDR2 YSYEKL come from the germline V gene. The V end was cut by 6 bases, the J end by 6 bases, with 17 bases between. In DNA, the CDR3 is TGCGCCAGCAGACAAACTAGTTATCTTCCCGGGGAGCTGTTTTTT. Protein sequence: CASRQTSYLPGELFF.

CDR3 nucleotide sequence: TGTGCCAGCTCAACGGGACTAGCGGGAGGTACTGTCGGGCAGTACTTC. It is translated as CASSTGLAGGTVGQYF. The rearrangement joins TRBV18 to TRBJ2-7, with 15 bases aligning to TRBD2. This CDR3 comprises 16 residues. Germline CDR1 and CDR2: KGHSH and LQKENI. Losses at the gene ends were 5 bases for V and 9 bases for J; bases not matched to a gene: 11.

V is TRBV7-6 and J is TRBJ1-1, with unresolved D. The germline gives CDR1 SGHVS, CDR2 FNYEAQ. The V end lost 2 bases, the J end lost 4 bases, and 14 bases lay between the germline ends. CDR3 length: 15 amino acids. The CDR3 region is CASSLTPFGPTEAFF. For the CDR3, the DNA is TGTGCCAGCAGCTTAACTCCGTTTGGCCCCACTGAAGCTTTCTTT.

The CDR3 DNA follows: TGTGCCAGCAGTTTACCCGGACAGACCGATGAAAAACTGTTTTTT. Translating it yields CASSLPGQTDEKLFF. J is TRBJ1-4 and V is TRBV28; possible D gene TRBD1, 6 bases. Looked up from germline, CDR1 is MDHEN and CDR2 is SYDVKM. Trimming pared 2 bases from V and 6 bases from J, leaving 13 bases between. CDR3 length equals 15 residues.

This chain connects TRBV25-1 to TRBJ2-2; 7 positions match TRBD1. The CDR3 covers 17 residues. Germline lookup yields CDR1 MGHDK and CDR2 SYGVNS. The J segment lost 2 bases and the V segment lost 1 base, leaving 7 bases of the junction unmatched. The CDR3 bases are TGTGCCAGCAGTGAATTACCCGGGACAGTAAACACCGGGGAGCTGTTTTTT. Translating gives CASSELPGTVNTGELFF.

The chain is built from TRBV5-1 and TRBJ2-7; 8 bases are a match to TRBD1. V lost 2 bases and J lost 6; bases outside the gene matches: 19. The CDR3 totals 18 residues. In germline, CDR1 is SGHRS, CDR2 YFSETQ. CDR3 amino acids: CASSLVLQGAGAGLEQYF. In DNA, the CDR3 is TGCGCCAGCAGCTTAGTCTTGCAGGGGGCCGGGGCCGGGCTCGAGCAGTACTTC. The full variable domain, in which reference TRBV5-1 and TRBJ2-7 provide the parts outside the CDR3, is KAGVTQTPRYLIKTRGQQVTLSCSPISGHRSVSWYQQTPGQGLQFLFEYFSETQRNKGNFPGRFSGRQFSNSRSEMNVSTLELGDSALYLCASSLVLQGAGAGLEQYFGPGTRLTVT.

V is TRBV29-1 and J is TRBJ2-1; D gene uncertain. CDR3 length: 13 residues. Germline loops: CDR1 SQVTM, CDR2 ANQGSEA. Trimming removed 3 bases from V and 6 bases from J, with 12 bases in between. The CDR3 spells CSVDRPTTNEQFF. DNA of the CDR3: TGCAGCGTTGATCGGCCTACCACCAATGAGCAGTTCTTC.

The chain has TRBV3-1 (or the pseudogene TRBV3-2) and TRBJ2-2, with D possibly TRBD1 on 6 matching bases. In germline, CDR1 is LGHDT, CDR2 YNNKEL (reference sequence). Trimming removed 7 bases from V and 6 bases from J, with 12 bases in between. The CDR3 consists of 13 residues. The CDR3 bases are TGTGCCAGCACGGTTGGGGGCGCCGGGGAGCTGTTTTTT. It encodes CASTVGGAGELFF.

The V gene is TRBV9, the J gene TRBJ1-2; possibly TRBD1 for D (5 bases). Germline CDR1 and CDR2: SGDLS and YYNGEE. This CDR3 comprises 14 residues. V lost 5 bases to trimming and J lost 5 bases, with 16 bases between them. The CDR3 bases are TGTGCCAGCAGTCGTGTGGGGGGATATTATGGCTACACCTTC. Translated, it gives CASSRVGGYYGYTF.

The chain has TRBV27 and TRBJ1-1; TRBD1 agrees at 8 bases. Germline values: CDR1 MNHEY, CDR2 SMNVEV (reference sequence). J lost 7 bases, V lost 7 bases, and 11 bases had no gene match. CDR3 length equals 14 residues. The CDR3 DNA reads as TGTGCCAGCACCGACAGACAGGGGACCAGTGAAGCTTTCTTT. Its protein is CASTDRQGTSEAFF.

V is TRBV11-3 and J is TRBJ2-1, with 8 bases aligning to TRBD2. The CDR3 extends over 15 amino acids. Germline-derived CDR1 and CDR2 are SGHNT and YENEEA. Trimming removed 0 bases from V and 15 bases from J; junction bases left unmatched: 13. The CDR3 loop reads CASSLDSSREGPLFF. Here the CDR3 DNA reads TGTGCCAGCAGCTTAGACTCTAGCCGGGAGGGCCCATTGTTCTTC. The entire variable domain, with the rest obtained from reference TRBV11-3 and TRBJ2-1, is as follows: EAGVVQSPRYKIIEKKQPVAFWCNPISGHNTLYWYLQNLGQGPELLIRYENEEAVDDSQLPKDRFSAERLKGVDSTLKIQPAELGDSAVYLCASSLDSSREGPLFFGPGTRLTVL.

The chain is built from TRBV4-1 and TRBJ2-5; 12 bases fit TRBD2. This CDR3 has 16 amino acids. After removal of 4 bases from V and 5 bases from J, the junction contained 8 bases not matched to a gene. Looked up from germline, CDR1 is MGHRA and CDR2 is YSYEKL. The CDR3 region is CASSPGLAGTKETQYF. CDR3 DNA: TGCGCCAGCAGCCCAGGACTAGCGGGAACTAAGGAGACCCAGTACTTC.

The chain carries TRBV5-1 and TRBJ1-1; 9 bases fit TRBD1. The CDR3 length is 14 residues. Germline CDR1 SGHRS, CDR2 YFSETQ. The V segment lost 0 bases and the J segment 6 bases; nucleotides outside the gene matches: 3. CDR3 loop: CASSLEQGASEAFF. The CDR3 nucleotides read TGCGCCAGCAGCTTGGAACAGGGGGCGTCTGAAGCTTTCTTT.

This chain uses TRBV5-8 with TRBJ2-1; 7 bases are a match to TRBD1. This CDR3 spans 15 amino acids. After removal of 1 base from V and 5 bases from J, the junction contained 6 bases not matched to a gene. CDR1 is SGHTS, CDR2 YDEGEE, per germline. The CDR3 spells CASSLRGQTHNEQFF. The CDR3 coding sequence is TGTGCCAGCAGCTTGAGGGGACAGACTCACAATGAGCAGTTCTTC.

The chain links TRBV2 to TRBJ2-1; D is perhaps TRBD1 (6 bases). This CDR3 region has 16 residues. The germline V and J ends were trimmed by 2 bases and 0 bases, with 11 bases remaining between them. The germline CDR1 and CDR2 sequences are SNHLY and FYNNEI. The CDR3 DNA follows: TGTGCCAGCAGTGAATCCCAGGGGCGCTCCTACAATGAGCAGTTCTTC. Amino acid sequence: CASSESQGRSYNEQFF.

V and J are TRBV19 and TRBJ1-5; D gene ambiguous. The CDR3 is 17 residues long. The germline gives CDR1 LNHDA, CDR2 SQIVND (reference sequence). V lost 4 bases and J 2 bases, leaving 18 bases between the germline ends. CDR3 residues: CASSSQSPVRGNQPQHF. CDR3 DNA sequence: TGTGCCAGTAGTAGCCAGTCTCCTGTCCGTGGCAATCAGCCCCAGCATTTT.

This chain uses TRBV19 with TRBJ2-3, with TRBD2 matching over 11 bases. With V trimmed by 6 bases and J by 4 bases, 6 bases remained unmatched. The CDR3 sequence is 15 residues long. Looked up from germline, CDR1 is LNHDA and CDR2 is SQIVND (reference sequence). CDR3 loop: CASRRLAGLADTQYF. CDR3 coding DNA: TGTGCCAGTAGGAGACTAGCGGGACTCGCAGATACGCAGTATTTT.

This chain links TRBV4-1 with TRBJ2-1; 8 bases map to TRBD2. In germline, CDR1 is MGHRA, CDR2 YSYEKL. The junction had 11 bases not matched to a gene; V was cut back by 0 bases and J by 4 bases. The CDR3 spans 18 residues. The CDR3 spells CASSQELAGSGVYNEQFF. The DNA of the CDR3 is TGCGCCAGCAGCCAAGAGTTAGCGGGATCCGGGGTGTACAATGAGCAGTTCTTC.

This chain joins TRBV3-1 (or the pseudogene TRBV3-2) and TRBJ1-2; D is undetermined. The CDR3 contains 13 residues. Germline values: CDR1 LGHDT, CDR2 YNNKEL (reference sequence). V lost 1 base to trimming and J lost 4 bases, with 7 bases between them. In DNA, the CDR3 is TGTGCCAGCAGCCAAGCCTCCGGCTATGGCTACACCTTC. Protein product: CASSQASGYGYTF.

This chain joins TRBV6-5 and TRBJ2-7; 11 positions agree with TRBD2. Trimming cost V 4 bases and J 1 base; bases outside gene matches: 6. CDR1 and CDR2 from the germline V gene are MNHEY and SVGAGI. The CDR3 runs 16 residues. The CDR3 nucleotides are TGTGCCAGCAGTTCTGCCGGGACTAGCGGATCCTACGAGCAGTACTTC. Residues: CASSSAGTSGSYEQYF.

The chain couples TRBV3-1 (or the pseudogene TRBV3-2) to TRBJ2-1, with D perhaps assigned TRBD1 or TRBD2 (5 bases each). The V end was cut by 2 bases, the J end by 7 bases, with 21 bases between. Germline loops: CDR1 LGHDT, CDR2 YNNKEL (reference sequence). CDR3 length equals 17 residues. The CDR3 here is CASSQKGPNVWVNEQFF. CDR3 nucleotide sequence: TGTGCCAGCAGCCAAAAGGGACCCAACGTTTGGGTTAATGAGCAGTTCTTC.

V gene TRBV18 combines with J gene TRBJ2-3, with a possible D match to TRBD2 (6 bases). Germline V gene sequence: CDR1 KGHSH, CDR2 LQKENI. V was clipped by 5 bases and J by 4 bases, with 19 bases between them. The CDR3 runs 16 residues. CDR3 loop: CASSASGLRTSDTQYF. The DNA of the CDR3 is TGTGCCAGCTCAGCGTCGGGACTCCGTACCTCAGATACGCAGTATTTT.

On this clone: Additional DNA sequences in this sample encode the identical CDR3. This rearrangement joins TRBV20-1 to TRBJ2-7; no firm D call. CDR1 and CDR2 (germline): DFQATT, SNEGSKA (reference sequence). V was cut by 3 bases and J by 3 bases, with 6 bases left in between. This CDR3 contains 11 residues. The CDR3 is CSASRSYEQYF. The CDR3 region has the DNA TGCAGTGCTAGCAGGAGCTACGAGCAGTACTTC.